This TCR beta chain was observed in a study of CD8 T cells in Susac syndrome. The V end lost 3 bases, the J end lost 0 bases, and 11 bases lay between the germline ends. This CDR3 contains 14 residues. Per germline, CDR1 SQVTM and CDR2 ANQGSEA. Reverse transcription of roughly 0.5 to 1 ug RNA used random hexamers. Across 54 Vbeta and 13 Jbeta, immunoSEQ multiplex PCR amplified TCR beta CDR3. One entry per CDR3 protein, called by TCRdb with MiXCR from the immunoSEQ multiplex PCR reads. Here the sample spans about 150,000 distinct CDR3 sequences, nearly 97% being singletons. The multiple sclerosis controls were treatment-naive patients affected by stable or active relapsing-remitting disease.

The chain combines TRBV29-1 with TRBJ1-1; tentative D call: TRBD1 (5 bases). This clonotype originated in a human donor with multiple sclerosis. Sequencing was done on a sample of CD8+ T cells from PBMCs. CDR3 loop: CSVDAGPMNTEAFF. In nucleotides, the CDR3 is TGCAGCGTTGACGCGGGGCCTATGAACACTGAAGCTTTCTTT.